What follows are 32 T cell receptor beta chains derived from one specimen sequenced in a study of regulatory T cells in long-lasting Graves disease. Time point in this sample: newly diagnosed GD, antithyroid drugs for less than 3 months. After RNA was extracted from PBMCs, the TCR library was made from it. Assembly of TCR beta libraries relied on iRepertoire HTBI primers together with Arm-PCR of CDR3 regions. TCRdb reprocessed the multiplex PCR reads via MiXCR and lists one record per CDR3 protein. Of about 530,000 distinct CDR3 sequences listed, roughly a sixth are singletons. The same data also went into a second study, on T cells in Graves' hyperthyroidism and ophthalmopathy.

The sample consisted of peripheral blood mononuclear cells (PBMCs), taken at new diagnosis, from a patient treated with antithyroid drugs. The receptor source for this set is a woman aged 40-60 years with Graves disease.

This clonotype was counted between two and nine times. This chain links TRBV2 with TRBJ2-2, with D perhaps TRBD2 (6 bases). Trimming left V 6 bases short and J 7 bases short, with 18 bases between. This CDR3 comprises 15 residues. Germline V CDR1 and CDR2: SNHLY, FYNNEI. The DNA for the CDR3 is TGTGCCAGCAGCCAAGAGCGGGTTGGGAACGGGGAGCTGTTTTTT. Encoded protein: CASSQERVGNGELFF. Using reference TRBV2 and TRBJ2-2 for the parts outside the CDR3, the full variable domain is EPEVTQTPSHQVTQMGQEVILRCVPISNHLYFYWYRQILGQKVEFLVSFYNNEISEKSEIFDDQFSVERPDGSNFTLKIRSTKLEDSAMYFCASSQERVGNGELFFGEGSRLTVL.

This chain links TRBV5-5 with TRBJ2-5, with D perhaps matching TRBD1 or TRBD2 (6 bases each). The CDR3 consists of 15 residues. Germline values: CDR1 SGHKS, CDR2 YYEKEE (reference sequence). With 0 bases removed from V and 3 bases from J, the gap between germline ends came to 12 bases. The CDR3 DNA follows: TGTGCCAGCAGCTTGGTGGGGGGCCCAAAAGAGACCCAGTACTTC. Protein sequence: CASSLVGGPKETQYF.

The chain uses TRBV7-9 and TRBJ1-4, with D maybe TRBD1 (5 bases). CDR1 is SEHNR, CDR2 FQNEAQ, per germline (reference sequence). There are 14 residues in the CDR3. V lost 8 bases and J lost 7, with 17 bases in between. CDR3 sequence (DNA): TGTGCCAGCGAAACGATCGCGGGGGGTGAAAAACTGTTTTTT. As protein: CASETIAGGEKLFF.

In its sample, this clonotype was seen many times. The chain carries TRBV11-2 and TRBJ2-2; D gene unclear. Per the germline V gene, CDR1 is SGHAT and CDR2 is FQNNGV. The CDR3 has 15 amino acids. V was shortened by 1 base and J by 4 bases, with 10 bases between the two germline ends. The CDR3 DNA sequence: TGTGCCAGCAGCTTAGTGGCAGCTTCCACCGGGGAGCTGTTTTTT. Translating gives CASSLVAASTGELFF.

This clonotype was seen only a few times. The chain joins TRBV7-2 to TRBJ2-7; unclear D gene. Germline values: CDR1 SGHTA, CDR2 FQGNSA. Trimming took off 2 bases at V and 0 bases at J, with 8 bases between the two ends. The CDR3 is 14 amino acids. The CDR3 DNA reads TGTGCCAGCAGCTTAAGGCTGAGCTCCTACGAGCAGTACTTC. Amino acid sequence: CASSLRLSSYEQYF.

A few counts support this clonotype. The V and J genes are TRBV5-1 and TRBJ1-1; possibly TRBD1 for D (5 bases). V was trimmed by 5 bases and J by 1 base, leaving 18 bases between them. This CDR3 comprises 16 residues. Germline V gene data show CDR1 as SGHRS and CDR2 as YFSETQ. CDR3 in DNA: TGCGCCAGCAGTTTAACGCCTTTAGGGGAGAACACTGAAGCTTTCTTT. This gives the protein CASSLTPLGENTEAFF. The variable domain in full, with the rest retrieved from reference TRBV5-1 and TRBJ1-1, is KAGVTQTPRYLIKTRGQQVTLSCSPISGHRSVSWYQQTPGQGLQFLFEYFSETQRNKGNFPGRFSGRQFSNSRSEMNVSTLELGDSALYLCASSLTPLGENTEAFFGQGTRLTVV.

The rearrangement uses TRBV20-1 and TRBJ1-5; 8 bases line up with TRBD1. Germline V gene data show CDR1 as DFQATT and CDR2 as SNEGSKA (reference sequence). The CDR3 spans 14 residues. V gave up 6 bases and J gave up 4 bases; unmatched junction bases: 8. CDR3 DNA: TGCAGTGCCTCGTCGGGACAGGCAAATCAGCCCCAGCATTTT. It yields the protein CSASSGQANQPQHF.

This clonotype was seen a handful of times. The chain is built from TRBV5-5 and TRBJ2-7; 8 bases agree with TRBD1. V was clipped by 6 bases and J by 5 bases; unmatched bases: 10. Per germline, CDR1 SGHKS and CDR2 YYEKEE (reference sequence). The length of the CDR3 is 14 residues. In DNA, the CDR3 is TGTGCCAGCACCACCGGGACAGGAAGGGACGAGCAGTACTTC. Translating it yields CASTTGTGRDEQYF.

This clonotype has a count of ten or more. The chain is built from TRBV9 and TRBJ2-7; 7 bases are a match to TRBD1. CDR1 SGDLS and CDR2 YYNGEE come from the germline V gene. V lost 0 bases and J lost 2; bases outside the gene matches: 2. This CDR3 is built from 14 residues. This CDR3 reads CASSVGGQAYEQYF. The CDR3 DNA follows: TGTGCCAGCAGCGTAGGAGGACAGGCCTACGAGCAGTACTTC.

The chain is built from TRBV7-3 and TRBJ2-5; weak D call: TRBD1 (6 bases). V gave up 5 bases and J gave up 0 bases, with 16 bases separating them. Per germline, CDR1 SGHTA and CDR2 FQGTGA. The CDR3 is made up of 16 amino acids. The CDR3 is CASSRRTEQYQETQYF. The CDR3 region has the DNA TGTGCCAGCAGCCGCCGGACAGAACAATACCAAGAGACCCAGTACTTC.

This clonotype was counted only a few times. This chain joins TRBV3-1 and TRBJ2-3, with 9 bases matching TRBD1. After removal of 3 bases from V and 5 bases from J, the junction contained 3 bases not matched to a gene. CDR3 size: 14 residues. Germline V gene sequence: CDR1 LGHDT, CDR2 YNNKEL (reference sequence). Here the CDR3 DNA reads TGTGCCAGCAGCCATCGGACAGGGGAAGATACGCAGTATTTT. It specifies CASSHRTGEDTQYF.

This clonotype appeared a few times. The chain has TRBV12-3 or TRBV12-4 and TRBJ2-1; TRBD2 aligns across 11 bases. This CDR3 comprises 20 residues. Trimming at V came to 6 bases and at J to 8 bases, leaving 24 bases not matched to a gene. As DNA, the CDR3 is TGTGCCAGCAGCCCCCCGGTGGGCGGACCGACTAGCGGGGCTCCCGATGAGCAGTTCTTC. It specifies CASSPPVGGPTSGAPDEQFF.

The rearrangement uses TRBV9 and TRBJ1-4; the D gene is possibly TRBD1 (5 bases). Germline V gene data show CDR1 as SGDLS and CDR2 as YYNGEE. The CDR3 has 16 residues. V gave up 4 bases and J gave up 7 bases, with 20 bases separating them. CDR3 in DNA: TGTGCCAGCAGCCGAAGTAGGGGCAGGGTTGGTGAAAAACTGTTTTTT. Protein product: CASSRSRGRVGEKLFF.

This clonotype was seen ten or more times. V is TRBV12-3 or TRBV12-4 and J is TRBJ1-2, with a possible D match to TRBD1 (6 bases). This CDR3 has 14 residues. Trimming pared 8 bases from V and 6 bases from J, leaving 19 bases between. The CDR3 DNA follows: TGTGCCAGCCTCTATGGGGCAGGGGCCGATGGCTACACCTTC. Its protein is CASLYGAGADGYTF.

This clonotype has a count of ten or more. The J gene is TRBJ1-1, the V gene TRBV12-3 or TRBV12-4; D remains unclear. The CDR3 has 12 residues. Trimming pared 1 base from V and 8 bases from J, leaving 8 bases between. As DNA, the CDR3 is TGTGCCAGCAGTTTAGGACGAGCCGAAGCTTTCTTT. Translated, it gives CASSLGRAEAFF.

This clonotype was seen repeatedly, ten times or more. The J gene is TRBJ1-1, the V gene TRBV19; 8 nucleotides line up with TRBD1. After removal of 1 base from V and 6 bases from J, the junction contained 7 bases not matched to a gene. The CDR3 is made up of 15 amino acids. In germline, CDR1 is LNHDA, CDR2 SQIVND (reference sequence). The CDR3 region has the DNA TGTGCCAGTAGTATAGGCGCAGGGGGCAGCGCTGAAGCTTTCTTT. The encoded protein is CASSIGAGGSAEAFF.

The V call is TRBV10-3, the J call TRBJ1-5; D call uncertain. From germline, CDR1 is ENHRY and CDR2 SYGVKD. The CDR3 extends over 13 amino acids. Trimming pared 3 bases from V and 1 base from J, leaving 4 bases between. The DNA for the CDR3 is TGTGCCATCAGTGAACAGAGCAATCAGCCCCAGCATTTT. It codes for CAISEQSNQPQHF.

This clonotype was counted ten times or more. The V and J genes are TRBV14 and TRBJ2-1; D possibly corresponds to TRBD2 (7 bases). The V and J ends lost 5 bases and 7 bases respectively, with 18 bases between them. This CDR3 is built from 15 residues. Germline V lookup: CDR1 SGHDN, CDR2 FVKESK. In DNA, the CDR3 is TGTGCCAGCAGCGAAGTGGGGGGGGCTCGGAATGAGCAGTTCTTC. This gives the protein CASSEVGGARNEQFF.

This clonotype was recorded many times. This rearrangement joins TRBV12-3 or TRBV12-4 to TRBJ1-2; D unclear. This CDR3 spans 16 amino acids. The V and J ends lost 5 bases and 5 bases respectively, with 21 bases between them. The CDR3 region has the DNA TGTGCCAGCAGTGCATCGCGGGCACCCCCTGGGTATGGCTACACCTTC. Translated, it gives CASSASRAPPGYGYTF.

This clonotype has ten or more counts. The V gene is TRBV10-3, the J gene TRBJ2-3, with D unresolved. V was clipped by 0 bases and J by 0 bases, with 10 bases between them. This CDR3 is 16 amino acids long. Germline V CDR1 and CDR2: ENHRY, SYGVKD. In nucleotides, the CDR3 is TGTGCCATCAGTGAGTCGCGACCGATTAGCACAGATACGCAGTATTTT. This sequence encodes CAISESRPISTDTQYF.

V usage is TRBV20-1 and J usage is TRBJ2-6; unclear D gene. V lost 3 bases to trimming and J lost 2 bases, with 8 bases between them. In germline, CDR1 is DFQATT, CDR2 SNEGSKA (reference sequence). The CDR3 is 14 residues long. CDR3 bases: TGCAGTGCTAGGAGTCAGCCTGGGGCCAACGTCCTGACTTTC. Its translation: CSARSQPGANVLTF.

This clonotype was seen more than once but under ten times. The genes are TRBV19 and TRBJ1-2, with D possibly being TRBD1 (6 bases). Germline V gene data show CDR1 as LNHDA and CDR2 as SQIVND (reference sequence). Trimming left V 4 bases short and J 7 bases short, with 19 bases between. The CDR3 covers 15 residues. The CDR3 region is CASSTPTQGTGGYTF. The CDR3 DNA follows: TGTGCCAGTAGTACGCCCACTCAGGGGACGGGTGGCTACACCTTC.

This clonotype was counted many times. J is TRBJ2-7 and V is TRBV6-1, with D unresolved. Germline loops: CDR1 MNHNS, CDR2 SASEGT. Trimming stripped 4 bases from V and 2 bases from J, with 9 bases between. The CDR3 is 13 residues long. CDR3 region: CASSGEVTYEQYF. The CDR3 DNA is TGTGCCAGCAGTGGCGAGGTTACCTACGAGCAGTACTTC.

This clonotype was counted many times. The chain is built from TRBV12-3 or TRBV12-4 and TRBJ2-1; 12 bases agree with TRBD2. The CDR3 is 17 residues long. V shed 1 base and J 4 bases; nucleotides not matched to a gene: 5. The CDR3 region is CASSLVLLAGGYNEQFF. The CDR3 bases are TGTGCCAGCAGTTTAGTTCTACTAGCGGGGGGATACAATGAGCAGTTCTTC.

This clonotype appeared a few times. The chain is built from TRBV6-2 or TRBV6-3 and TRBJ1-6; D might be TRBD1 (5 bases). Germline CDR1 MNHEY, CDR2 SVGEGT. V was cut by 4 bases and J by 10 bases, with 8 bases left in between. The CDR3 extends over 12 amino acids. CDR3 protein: CASSSGQSPLHF. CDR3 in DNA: TGTGCCAGCAGTTCAGGGCAGTCACCCCTCCACTTT.

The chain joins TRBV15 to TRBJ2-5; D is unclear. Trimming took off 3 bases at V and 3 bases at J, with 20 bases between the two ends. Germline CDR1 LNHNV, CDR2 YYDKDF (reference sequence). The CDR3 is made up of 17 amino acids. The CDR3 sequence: CATSRGTWRSPEETQYF. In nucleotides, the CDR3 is TGTGCCACCAGCAGGGGAACTTGGCGTTCCCCTGAAGAGACCCAGTACTTC.

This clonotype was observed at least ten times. CDR3 in amino acids: CASRRQNYGYTF. The DNA of the CDR3 is TGTGCCAGTAGGAGGCAGAACTATGGCTACACCTTC. The rearrangement links TRBV19 to TRBJ1-2; the D is unclear. Trimming took 6 bases from V and 2 from J, leaving 7 bases between them. The germline CDR1 and CDR2 sequences are LNHDA and SQIVND (reference sequence). The CDR3 spans 12 residues.

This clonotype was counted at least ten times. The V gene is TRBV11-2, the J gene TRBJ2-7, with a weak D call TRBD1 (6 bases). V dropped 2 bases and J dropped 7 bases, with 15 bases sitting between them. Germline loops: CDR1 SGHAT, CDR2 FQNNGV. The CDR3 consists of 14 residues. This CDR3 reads CASSLWGPAREQYF. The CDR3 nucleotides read TGTGCCAGCAGCTTATGGGGGCCTGCTCGGGAGCAGTACTTC.

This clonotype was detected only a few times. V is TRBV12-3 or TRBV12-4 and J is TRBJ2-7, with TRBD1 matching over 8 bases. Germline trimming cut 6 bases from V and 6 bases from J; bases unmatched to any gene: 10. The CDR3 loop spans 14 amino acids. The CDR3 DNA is TGTGCCAGCAGGAGGGGGCAGGGGGCTATCGAGCAGTACTTC. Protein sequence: CASRRGQGAIEQYF.

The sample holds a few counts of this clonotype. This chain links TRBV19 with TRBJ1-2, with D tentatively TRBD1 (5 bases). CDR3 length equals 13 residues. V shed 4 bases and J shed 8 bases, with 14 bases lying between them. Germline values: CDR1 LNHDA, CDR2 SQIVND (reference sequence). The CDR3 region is CASSTHSRAGYTF. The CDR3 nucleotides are TGTGCCAGTAGTACGCACTCCAGGGCCGGCTACACCTTC.

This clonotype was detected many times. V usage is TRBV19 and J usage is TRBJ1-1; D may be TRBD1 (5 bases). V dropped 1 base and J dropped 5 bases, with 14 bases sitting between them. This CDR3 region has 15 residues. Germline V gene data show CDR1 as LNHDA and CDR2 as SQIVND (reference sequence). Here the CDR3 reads CASSIGEGLRTEAFF. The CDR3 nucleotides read TGTGCCAGTAGTATAGGGGAGGGGCTGAGGACTGAAGCTTTCTTT.

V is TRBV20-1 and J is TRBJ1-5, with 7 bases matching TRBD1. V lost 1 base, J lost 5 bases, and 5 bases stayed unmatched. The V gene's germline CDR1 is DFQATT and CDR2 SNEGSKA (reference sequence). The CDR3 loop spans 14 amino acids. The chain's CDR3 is CSARATGRYQPQHF. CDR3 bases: TGCAGTGCTAGAGCGACAGGGCGGTATCAGCCCCAGCATTTT.